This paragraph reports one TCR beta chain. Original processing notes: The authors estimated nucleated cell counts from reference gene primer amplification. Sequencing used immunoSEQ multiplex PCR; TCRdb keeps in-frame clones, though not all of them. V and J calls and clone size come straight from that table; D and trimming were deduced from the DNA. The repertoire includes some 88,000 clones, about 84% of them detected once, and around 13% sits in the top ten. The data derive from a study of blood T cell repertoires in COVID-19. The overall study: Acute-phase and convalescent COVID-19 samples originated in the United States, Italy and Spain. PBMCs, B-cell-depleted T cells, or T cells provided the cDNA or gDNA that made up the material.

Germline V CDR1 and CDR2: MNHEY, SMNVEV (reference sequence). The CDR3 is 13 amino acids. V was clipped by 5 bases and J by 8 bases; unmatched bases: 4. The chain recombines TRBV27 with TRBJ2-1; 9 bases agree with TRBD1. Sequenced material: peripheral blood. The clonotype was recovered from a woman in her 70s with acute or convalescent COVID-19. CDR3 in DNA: TGTGCCAGCAGTATACAGGGGGCGCATGAGCAGTTCTTC. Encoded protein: CASSIQGAHEQFF.